This T cell receptor beta chain was sequenced during a study of blood T cell repertoires in COVID-19. Overall study context: Spain, Italy and the United States supplied samples that represented acute and convalescent COVID-19. From T cells, B-cell-depleted T cells, or PBMCs came the material, which was cDNA or gDNA.

Losses at the gene ends were 4 bases for V and 6 bases for J; bases not matched to a gene: 10. Germline loops: CDR1 SGHNT, CDR2 YYREEE (reference sequence). CDR3 length: 15 amino acids. Authors' processing steps: Nucleated cell counts were estimated from reference gene primer amplification. The protocol was immunoSEQ multiplex PCR, while the TCRdb copy is restricted to in-frame clones and leaves out a portion. The V and J calls and clone size were taken over from that table, and D and trimming were inferred from the DNA. The sample consists of 150,000 or so clones, 75% to 90% of them appearing once. J is TRBJ2-7 and V is TRBV5-4; 10 bases fit TRBD1. The receptor's source is a man younger than 30 with COVID-19, enrolled during active disease. The sequencing sample was made of peripheral blood. The CDR3 here is CASSPGTGDGSEQYF. CDR3 nucleotides: TGTGCCAGCAGCCCAGGGACAGGGGACGGTAGCGAGCAGTACTTC.